The 6 T cell receptor beta chains in this list originate from one sample, sequenced in a study of blood T cell repertoires in COVID-19. Profiling relied on immunoSEQ multiplex PCR, and the TCRdb table lists in-frame clones only, not all of them. The table records 35,000 to 50,000 clones, 70% to 80% of them present only once. The sample consisted of peripheral blood. The receptors come from an older man with active or convalescent COVID-19.

This sequence joins TRBV4-1 and TRBJ1-4; tentatively, D is TRBD1 (6 bases). The germline V gene encodes CDR1 MGHRA and CDR2 YSYEKL. Trimming stripped 1 base from V and 7 bases from J, with 16 bases between. The CDR3 sequence is 16 residues long. The chain's CDR3 is CASSQGRGRGSEKLFF. CDR3 nucleotide sequence: TGCGCCAGCAGCCAAGGCCGGGGCAGGGGTAGTGAAAAACTGTTTTTT.

V usage is TRBV3-1 (or the pseudogene TRBV3-2) and J usage is TRBJ1-1, with a weak D call TRBD1 (6 bases). CDR3 length: 15 amino acids. V was trimmed by 8 bases and J by 1 base, leaving 17 bases between them. From germline, CDR1 is LGHDT and CDR2 YNNKEL (reference sequence). This CDR3 reads CASLKTAGANTEAFF. In nucleotides, the CDR3 is TGTGCCAGCCTTAAGACGGCAGGGGCGAACACTGAAGCTTTCTTT.

The chain carries TRBV28 and TRBJ2-1, with 8 bases aligning to TRBD1. The J segment lost 7 bases and the V segment lost 6 bases, leaving 11 bases of the junction unmatched. This CDR3 comprises 15 residues. Germline CDR1 and CDR2: MDHEN and SYDVKM. The CDR3, as DNA: TGTGCCAGCAGATACAACAGGGGGGTAAGAAATGAGCAGTTCTTC. Protein product: CASRYNRGVRNEQFF.

This chain uses TRBV2 with TRBJ2-1; unclear D gene. The V gene lost 3 bases and the J gene lost 1 base, with 4 bases spanning the gap. The CDR3 sequence is 13 residues long. Germline V gene lookup returns CDR1 SNHLY and CDR2 FYNNEI. The CDR3 protein is CASSDGSYNEQFF. The CDR3, as DNA: TGTGCCAGCAGTGACGGTTCCTACAATGAGCAGTTCTTC. Variable domain in full (rest from reference TRBV2 and TRBJ2-1): EPEVTQTPSHQVTQMGQEVILRCVPISNHLYFYWYRQILGQKVEFLVSFYNNEISEKSEIFDDQFSVERPDGSNFTLKIRSTKLEDSAMYFCASSDGSYNEQFFGPGTRLTVL.

The chain carries TRBV7-3 and TRBJ1-2, with 7 bases that match TRBD1. The V segment lost 6 bases and the J segment 1 base; nucleotides outside the gene matches: 8. The CDR3 spans 15 residues. Looked up from germline, CDR1 is SGHTA and CDR2 is FQGTGA. The CDR3 DNA reads as TGTGCCAGCAGTCTCAGGGGGGACAGTAACTATGGCTACACCTTC. Its translation: CASSLRGDSNYGYTF.

J is TRBJ2-2 and V is TRBV9, with D possibly being TRBD2 (6 bases). Trimming removed 3 bases from V and 1 base from J, with 7 bases in between. The CDR3 contains 14 residues. CDR1 is SGDLS, CDR2 YYNGEE, per germline. CDR3 nucleotides: TGTGCCAGCAGCGGCGGGGTGAACACCGGGGAGCTGTTTTTT. Protein sequence: CASSGGVNTGELFF.